Listed here are 10 T cell receptor beta chains from one sample, sequenced in a study of T cells in Graves' hyperthyroidism and ophthalmopathy. Amplification yielded TCR beta CDR3 regions, with RNA transcripts as the source. When the TCR CDR3 underwent first-round RT-PCR, the HTBI primer set was used. One entry per CDR3 protein results from TCRdb running MiXCR on the multiplex PCR reads. The table includes hundreds of thousands of distinct CDR3 sequences, approximately 15% detected once. Source material: blood. The receptors originated from a woman aged 25 to 39 with Graves' hyperthyroidism.

This clonotype showed up many times. The chain couples TRBV28 to TRBJ1-2; a possible D gene is TRBD1 (5 bases). The germline V gene encodes CDR1 MDHEN and CDR2 SYDVKM. V lost 7 bases and J lost 4, with 13 bases in between. CDR3 length: 13 residues. The chain's CDR3 is CASKSGGIYGYTF. The CDR3 nucleotides read TGTGCCAGCAAGTCCGGGGGAATCTATGGCTACACCTTC.

The chain employs TRBV4-1 and TRBJ2-1, with D uncertain. Germline CDR1 reads MGHRA; CDR2 reads YSYEKL. The length of the CDR3 is 18 residues. With 3 bases removed from V and 1 base from J, the gap between germline ends came to 19 bases. CDR3 region: CASSQEKRVLRSYNEQFF. The DNA for the CDR3 is TGCGCCAGCAGCCAGGAGAAGCGAGTCCTAAGGTCCTACAATGAGCAGTTCTTC.

This clonotype was seen ten or more times. The chain employs TRBV11-2 and TRBJ2-1; 12 bases line up with TRBD2. With V trimmed by 1 base and J by 8 bases, 6 bases remained unmatched. Germline loops: CDR1 SGHAT, CDR2 FQNNGV. The CDR3 extends over 16 amino acids. CDR3 amino acids: CASSLVRLAGGDEQFF. In nucleotides, the CDR3 is TGTGCCAGCAGCTTAGTTCGGCTAGCGGGAGGGGATGAGCAGTTCTTC.

To note about this clonotype: A much bigger clone sits one base away, suggesting this may be a read error. V is TRBV28 and J is TRBJ2-7, with 10 bases aligning to TRBD2. Germline V gives CDR1 MDHEN, CDR2 SYDVKM. The CDR3 has 14 amino acids. The chain's CDR3 is CAGSPLAGVSEQYF. CDR3 DNA: TGTGCCGGCAGTCCCCTAGCGGGAGTCAGCGAGCAGTACTTC.

This clonotype occurred once. The chain has TRBV6-1 and TRBJ2-3, with 8 bases fitting TRBD2. Germline CDR1 MNHNS, CDR2 SASEGT. The CDR3 contains 17 residues. Trimming removed 6 bases from V and 4 bases from J; junction bases left unmatched: 15. The CDR3 loop reads CASRLTPGLGLADTQYF. CDR3 in DNA: TGTGCCAGCAGACTAACTCCGGGACTAGGACTCGCAGATACGCAGTATTTT.

The V and J genes are TRBV30 and TRBJ1-5; D is unclear. The ends were cut back, 3 bases at V and 7 bases at J, with 13 bases in the middle. This CDR3 region has 13 residues. In germline, CDR1 is GTSNPN, CDR2 SVGIG (reference sequence). CDR3 amino acids: CAWSPRVEQPQHF. CDR3 sequence (DNA): TGTGCCTGGAGCCCCCGAGTAGAGCAGCCCCAGCATTTT.

There are many counts of this clonotype. The V gene is TRBV11-2, the J gene TRBJ2-7, with D possibly being TRBD1 or TRBD2 (5 bases each). Trimming pared 7 bases from V and 0 bases from J, leaving 16 bases between. Per the germline V gene, CDR1 is SGHAT and CDR2 is FQNNGV. The CDR3 loop spans 15 amino acids. CDR3 amino acids: CASTDRGLSSYEQYF. DNA of the CDR3: TGTGCCAGCACCGACCGGGGCCTGAGCTCCTACGAGCAGTACTTC.

J is TRBJ1-2 and V is TRBV28, with D uncertain. Germline CDR1 reads MDHEN; CDR2 reads SYDVKM. The CDR3 covers 12 residues. Trimming took 8 bases from V and 0 from J, leaving 7 bases between them. The CDR3 DNA follows: TGTGCCAGCTTCCGCTCTAACTATGGCTACACCTTC. This sequence encodes CASFRSNYGYTF.

The V call is TRBV29-1, the J call TRBJ1-1; D is undetermined. Trimming cost V 4 bases and J 10 bases, with 10 bases left between them. Per the germline V gene, CDR1 is SQVTM and CDR2 is ANQGSEA. This CDR3 region has 10 residues. CDR3 residues: CSVGLGIAFF. In DNA form, the CDR3 reads TGCAGCGTTGGATTAGGGATAGCTTTCTTT. Full variable domain (outside the CDR3, taken from reference TRBV29-1 and TRBJ1-1): SAVISQKPSRDICQRGTSLTIQCQVDSQVTMMFWYRQQPGQSLTLIATANQGSEATYESGFVIDKFPISRPNLTFSTLTVSNMSPEDSSIYLCSVGLGIAFFGQGTRLTVV.

In this sample, this clonotype turned up many times. The J gene is TRBJ1-5, the V gene TRBV30; D remains ambiguous. Trimming removed 2 bases from V and 4 bases from J, with 6 bases in between. Germline values: CDR1 GTSNPN, CDR2 SVGIG (reference sequence). The CDR3 sequence is 12 residues long. The CDR3 loop reads CAWSRENQPQHF. As DNA, the CDR3 is TGTGCCTGGAGTCGCGAGAATCAGCCCCAGCATTTT.